This record covers a single TCR beta chain. The antigen remains undetermined. From germline, CDR1 is MGHRA and CDR2 YSYEKL. The length of the CDR3 is 16 residues. V trimming: 3 bases; J trimming: 4 bases; junction bases outside the gene matches: 7. PCR amplification relied on 60 Vbeta primers (plus 13 Jbeta primers). Using immunoSEQ multiplex PCR, the repertoire was profiled, and TCRdb retains in-frame clones only, with some absent. The table records 100,000 to 150,000 clones, roughly 80% of them present only once. This record comes from a study of cytomegalovirus exposure and HLA in healthy donors. Study-wide results and caveats: A link between a missense DCLRE1C variant and TCR beta V- and J-gene trimming emerged from a later analysis. HLA allele associations emerged for under 20,000 TCR beta sequences in a later analysis, at 0.05 false discovery rate. Accurate prediction of most subjects' HLA-A and HLA-B alleles from TCR beta sequences was reported. HLA restriction was apparent for most CMV-associated TCR beta chains in a later analysis.

The clonotype was recovered from a man aged 25-40 years in good health and CMV-seropositive. The rearrangement uses TRBV4-1 and TRBJ2-5; 11 nucleotides line up with TRBD2. What was sequenced was PBMCs. The CDR3, as DNA: TGCGCCAGCAGCCATGTAGCGGGGGGGCCTCGAGAGACCCAGTACTTC. This gives the protein CASSHVAGGPRETQYF.